The 3 T cell receptor beta chains below were found in one sample sequenced in a study of blood T cell repertoires in COVID-19. Produced via immunoSEQ multiplex PCR; TCRdb's table is partial and in-frame only. The sample has under 200,000 clones, more than 75% seen once. Sequencing used peripheral blood. The receptors derive from a middle-aged man with active or convalescent COVID-19.

The rearrangement joins TRBV7-2 to TRBJ2-6; TRBD1 might be the D (6 bases). The CDR3 totals 14 residues. Trimming removed 5 bases at V and 1 base at J, with 6 bases between. CDR1 is SGHTA and CDR2 is FQGNSA in the germline V gene. The CDR3 here is CASSQGSGANVLTF. The CDR3 DNA reads TGTGCCAGCAGCCAGGGGTCTGGGGCCAACGTCCTGACTTTC.

The rearrangement links TRBV2 to TRBJ1-6; no clear D. The CDR3 is made up of 17 amino acids. V was shortened by 7 bases and J by 8 bases, with 24 bases between the two germline ends. Germline lookup yields CDR1 SNHLY and CDR2 FYNNEI. This CDR3 reads CASIPSMETLYHSPLHF. CDR3 nucleotides: TGTGCCAGCATCCCGAGCATGGAGACTCTATACCATTCACCCCTCCACTTT.

This chain links TRBV4-3 with TRBJ2-2; 9 bases line up with TRBD2. Germline lookup yields CDR1 LGHNA and CDR2 YSLEER. This CDR3 has 16 residues. V was clipped by 0 bases and J by 7 bases; unmatched bases: 6. The CDR3 coding sequence is TGCGCCAGCAGCCAAGATACTAGCGGGTTTAGCGGGGAGCTGTTTTTT. Translation: CASSQDTSGFSGELFF.